This TCR beta chain was sequenced during a study of vaccination and CD4 T cells after COVID-19. The sample's treatment: approximately 11-day PBMC culture with coronavirus spike peptide pools or control peptides (ViraFEST assay). V gave up 6 bases and J gave up 0 bases, with 15 bases separating them. The CDR3 extends over 15 amino acids. The germline gives CDR1 DFQATT, CDR2 SNEGSKA (reference sequence). This clonotype was picked up a small number of times. What it binds is not known. Cultured CD4+ T cell DNA underwent sequencing with the Oncomine TCR Beta short-read assay. In TCRdb, the PCR reads were re-called with MiXCR into one record per CDR3 protein. The sample has roughly 5,200 distinct CDR3 sequences, 25% to 30% seen once.

This TCR was recovered from a human donor who had recovered from COVID-19. The chain combines TRBV20-1 with TRBJ1-3; maybe TRBD1 (6 bases). The sequences come from CD4+ T cells from blood, cultured in vitro, collected after SARS-CoV-2 vaccination. DNA of the CDR3: TGCAGTGCGCAACAGGGACTTGTCTCTGGAAACACCATATATTTT. Its translation is CSAQQGLVSGNTIYF.